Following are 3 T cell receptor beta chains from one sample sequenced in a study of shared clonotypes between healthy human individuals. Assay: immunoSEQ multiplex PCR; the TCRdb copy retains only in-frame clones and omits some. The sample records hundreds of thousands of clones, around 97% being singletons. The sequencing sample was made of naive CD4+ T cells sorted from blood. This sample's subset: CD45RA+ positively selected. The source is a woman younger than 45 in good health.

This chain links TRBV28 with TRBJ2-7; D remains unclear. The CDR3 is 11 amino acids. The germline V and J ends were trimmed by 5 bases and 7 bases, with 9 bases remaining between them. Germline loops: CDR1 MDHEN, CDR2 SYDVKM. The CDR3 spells CASSITPEQYF. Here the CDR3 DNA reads TGTGCCAGCAGTATTACCCCAGAGCAGTACTTC.

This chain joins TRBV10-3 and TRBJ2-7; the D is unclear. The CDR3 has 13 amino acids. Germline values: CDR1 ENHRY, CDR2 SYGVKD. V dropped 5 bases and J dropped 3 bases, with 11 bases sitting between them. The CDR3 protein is CAISWDSSYEQYF. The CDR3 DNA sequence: TGTGCCATCAGTTGGGATTCCAGCTACGAGCAGTACTTC.

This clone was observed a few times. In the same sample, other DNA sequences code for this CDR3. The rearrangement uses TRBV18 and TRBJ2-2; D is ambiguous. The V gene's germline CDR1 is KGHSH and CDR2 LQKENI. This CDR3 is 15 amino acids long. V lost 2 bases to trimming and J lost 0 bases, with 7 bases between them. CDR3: CASSPGLTNTGELFF. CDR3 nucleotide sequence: TGTGCCAGCTCACCAGGCCTAACGAACACCGGGGAGCTGTTTTTT.